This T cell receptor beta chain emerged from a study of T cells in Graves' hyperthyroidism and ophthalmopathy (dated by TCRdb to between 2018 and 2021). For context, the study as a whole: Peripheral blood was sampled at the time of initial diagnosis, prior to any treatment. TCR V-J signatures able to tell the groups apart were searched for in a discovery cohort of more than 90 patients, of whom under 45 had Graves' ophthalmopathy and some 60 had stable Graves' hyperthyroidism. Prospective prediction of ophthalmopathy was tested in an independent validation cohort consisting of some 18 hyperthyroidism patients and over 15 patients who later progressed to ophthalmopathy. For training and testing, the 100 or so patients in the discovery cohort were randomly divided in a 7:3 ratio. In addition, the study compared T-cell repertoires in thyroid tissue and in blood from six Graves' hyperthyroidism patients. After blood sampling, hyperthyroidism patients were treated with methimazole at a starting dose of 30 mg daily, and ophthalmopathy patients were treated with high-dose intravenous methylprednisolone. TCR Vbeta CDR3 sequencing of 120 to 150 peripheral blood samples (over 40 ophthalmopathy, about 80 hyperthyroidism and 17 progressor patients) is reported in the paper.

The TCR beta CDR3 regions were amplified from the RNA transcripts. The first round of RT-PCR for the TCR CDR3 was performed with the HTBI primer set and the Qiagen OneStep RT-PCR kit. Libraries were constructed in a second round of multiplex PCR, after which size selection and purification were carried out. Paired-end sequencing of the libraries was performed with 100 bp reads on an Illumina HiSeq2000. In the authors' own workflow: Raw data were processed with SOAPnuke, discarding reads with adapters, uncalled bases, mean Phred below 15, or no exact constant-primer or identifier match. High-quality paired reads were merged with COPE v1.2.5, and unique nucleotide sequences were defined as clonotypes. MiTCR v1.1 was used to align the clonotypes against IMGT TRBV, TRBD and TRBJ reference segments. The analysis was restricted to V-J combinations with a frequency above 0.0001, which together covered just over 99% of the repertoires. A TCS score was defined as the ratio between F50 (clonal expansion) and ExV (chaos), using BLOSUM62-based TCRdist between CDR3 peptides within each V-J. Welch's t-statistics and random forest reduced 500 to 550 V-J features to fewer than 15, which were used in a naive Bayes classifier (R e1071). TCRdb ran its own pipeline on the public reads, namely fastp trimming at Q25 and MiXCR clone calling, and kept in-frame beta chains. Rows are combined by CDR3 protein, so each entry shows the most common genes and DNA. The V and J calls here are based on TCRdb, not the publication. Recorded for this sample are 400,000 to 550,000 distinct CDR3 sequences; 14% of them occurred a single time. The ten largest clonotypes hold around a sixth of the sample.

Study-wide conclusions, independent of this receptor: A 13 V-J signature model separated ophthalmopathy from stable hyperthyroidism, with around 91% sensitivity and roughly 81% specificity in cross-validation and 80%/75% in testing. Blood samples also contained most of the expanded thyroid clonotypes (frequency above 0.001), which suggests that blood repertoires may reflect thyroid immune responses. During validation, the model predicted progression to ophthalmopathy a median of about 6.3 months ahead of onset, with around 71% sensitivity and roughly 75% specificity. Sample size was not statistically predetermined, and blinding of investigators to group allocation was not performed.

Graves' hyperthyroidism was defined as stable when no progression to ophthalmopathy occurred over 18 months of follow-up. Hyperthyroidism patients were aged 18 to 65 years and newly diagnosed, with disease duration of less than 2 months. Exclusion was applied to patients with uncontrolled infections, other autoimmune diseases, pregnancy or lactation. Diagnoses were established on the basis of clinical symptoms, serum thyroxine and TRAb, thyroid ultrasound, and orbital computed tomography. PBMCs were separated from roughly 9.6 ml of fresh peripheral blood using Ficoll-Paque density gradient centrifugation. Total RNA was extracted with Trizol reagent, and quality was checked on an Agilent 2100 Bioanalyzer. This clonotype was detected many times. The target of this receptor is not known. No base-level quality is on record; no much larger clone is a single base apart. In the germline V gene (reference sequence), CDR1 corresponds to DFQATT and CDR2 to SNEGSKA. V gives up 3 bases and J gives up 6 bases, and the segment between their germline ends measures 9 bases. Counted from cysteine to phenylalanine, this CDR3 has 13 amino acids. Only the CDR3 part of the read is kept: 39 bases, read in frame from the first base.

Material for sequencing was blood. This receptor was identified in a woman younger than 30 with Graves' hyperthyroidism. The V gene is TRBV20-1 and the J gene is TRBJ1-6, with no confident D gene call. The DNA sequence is TGCAGTGCTAGGGAGGTTCCTAATTCACCCCTCCACTTT. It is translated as CSAREVPNSPLHF.